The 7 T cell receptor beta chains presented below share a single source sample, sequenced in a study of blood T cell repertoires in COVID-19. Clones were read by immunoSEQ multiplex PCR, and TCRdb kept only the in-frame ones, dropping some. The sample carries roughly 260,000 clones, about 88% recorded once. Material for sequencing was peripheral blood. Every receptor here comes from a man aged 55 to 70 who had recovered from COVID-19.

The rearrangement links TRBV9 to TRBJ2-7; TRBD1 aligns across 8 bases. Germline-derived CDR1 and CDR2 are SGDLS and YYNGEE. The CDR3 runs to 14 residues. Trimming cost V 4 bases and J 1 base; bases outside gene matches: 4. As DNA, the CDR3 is TGTGCCAGCAGCCCCACAGGGGGTTCCTACGAGCAGTACTTC. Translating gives CASSPTGGSYEQYF. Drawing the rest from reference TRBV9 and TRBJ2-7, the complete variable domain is DSGVTQTPKHLITATGQRVTLRCSPRSGDLSVYWYQQSLDQGLQFLIQYYNGEERAKGNILERFSAQQFPDLHSELNLSSLELGDSALYFCASSPTGGSYEQYFGPGTRLTVT.

The CDR3 protein is CSVLRDRAPTEAFF. The CDR3, as DNA: TGCAGCGTACTCCGGGACAGGGCCCCCACTGAAGCTTTCTTT. V gene TRBV29-1 combines with J gene TRBJ1-1; 9 positions agree with TRBD1. The CDR3 contains 14 residues. Germline loops: CDR1 SQVTM, CDR2 ANQGSEA. Germline trimming cut 6 bases from V and 4 bases from J; bases unmatched to any gene: 9.

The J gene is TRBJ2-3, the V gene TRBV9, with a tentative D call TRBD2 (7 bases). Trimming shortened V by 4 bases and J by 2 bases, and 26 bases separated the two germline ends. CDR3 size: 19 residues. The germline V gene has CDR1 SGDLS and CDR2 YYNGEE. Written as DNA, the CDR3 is TGTGCCAGCAGCACCTCTCTGGGCGGGGGCCCTCCCGACACAGATACGCAGTATTTT. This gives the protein CASSTSLGGGPPDTDTQYF.

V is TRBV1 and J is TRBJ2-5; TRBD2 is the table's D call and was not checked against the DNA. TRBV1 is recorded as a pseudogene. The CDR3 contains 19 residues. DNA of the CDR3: TGCACCAGCAGCCAAGTCAGGACCCCTCTAGCGGGGATTCAAGAGACCCAGTACTTC. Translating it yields CTSSQVRTPLAGIQETQYF.

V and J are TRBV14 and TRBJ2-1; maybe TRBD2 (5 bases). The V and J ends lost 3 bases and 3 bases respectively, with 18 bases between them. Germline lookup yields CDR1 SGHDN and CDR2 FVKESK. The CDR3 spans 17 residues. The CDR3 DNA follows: TGTGCCAGCAGCCATCGCGTTGGGGAGACCCTCTACAATGAGCAGTTCTTC. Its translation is CASSHRVGETLYNEQFF.

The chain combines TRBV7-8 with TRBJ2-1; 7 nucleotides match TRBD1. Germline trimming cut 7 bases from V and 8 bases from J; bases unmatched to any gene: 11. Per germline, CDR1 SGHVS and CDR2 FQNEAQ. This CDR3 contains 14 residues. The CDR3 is CASNRRNRGDEQFF. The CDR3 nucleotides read TGTGCCAGCAACCGTCGAAACAGGGGAGATGAGCAGTTCTTC. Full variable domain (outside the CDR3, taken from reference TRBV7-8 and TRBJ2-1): GAGVSQSPRYKVAKRGQDVALRCDPISGHVSLFWYQQALGQGPEFLTYFQNEAQLDKSGLPSDRFFAERPEGSVSTLKIQRTQQEDSAVYLCASNRRNRGDEQFFGPGTRLTVL.

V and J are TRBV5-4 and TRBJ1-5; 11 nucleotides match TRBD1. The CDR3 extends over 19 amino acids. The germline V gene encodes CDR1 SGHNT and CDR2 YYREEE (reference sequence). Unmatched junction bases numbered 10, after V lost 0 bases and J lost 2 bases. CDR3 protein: CASSLAQDRGRVGNQPQHF. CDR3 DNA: TGTGCCAGCAGCTTGGCACAGGACAGGGGGCGAGTGGGCAATCAGCCCCAGCATTTT.